This entry lists 22 T cell receptor beta chains sequenced from one sample in a study of human T cells and chemical hapten exposure. TCRdb passed the RACE reads through MiXCR, listing each CDR3 protein once. The table shows more than 70,000 distinct CDR3 sequences, with under 13% occurring only once. As to time point: patch test 3, about 24 weeks after DPC sensitization. Indicated treatment: therapeutic diphenylcyclopropenone sensitization with weekly scalp DPC. The specimen was whole blood, collected in connection with sensitization to the hapten diphenylcyclopropenone (DPC). The receptors were gathered from a woman in her 30s with alopecia areata. Some clones in this sample may be carry-over from other donors' samples.

The rearrangement joins TRBV18 to TRBJ2-7, with 8 bases matching TRBD1. Looked up from germline, CDR1 is KGHSH and CDR2 is LQKENI. V was clipped by 2 bases and J by 3 bases; unmatched bases: 3. The CDR3 is made up of 14 amino acids. CDR3 sequence: CASSPGTGHYEQYF. The CDR3 DNA sequence: TGTGCCAGCTCACCAGGGACAGGACACTACGAGCAGTACTTC.

This clonotype was seen only a few times. This chain joins TRBV6-2 or TRBV6-3 and TRBJ2-5; TRBD1 is a possible D gene (7 bases). The CDR3 is 14 amino acids. Looked up from germline, CDR1 is MNHEY and CDR2 is SVGEGT. V lost 5 bases and J lost 4, with 14 bases in between. DNA for the CDR3: TGTGCCAGCAGTCGACTAGGGGGCCGAGAGACCCAGTACTTC. Translating gives CASSRLGGRETQYF.

The rearrangement joins TRBV6-6 to TRBJ1-6; possibly TRBD1 for D (5 bases). This CDR3 has 14 residues. Germline V lookup: CDR1 MNHNY, CDR2 SVGAGI (reference sequence). V was shortened by 7 bases and J by 7 bases, with 14 bases between the two germline ends. The CDR3 loop reads CASTLDTGNSPLHF. The CDR3, as DNA: TGTGCCAGCACCTTGGACACCGGGAATTCACCCCTCCACTTT.

In its sample, this clonotype was seen many times. This chain joins TRBV20-1 and TRBJ2-3; tentatively, D is TRBD2 (5 bases). Germline V lookup: CDR1 DFQATT, CDR2 SNEGSKA (reference sequence). This CDR3 has 13 amino acids. V was trimmed by 1 base and J by 4 bases, leaving 9 bases between them. Here the CDR3 reads CSARVGGADTQYF. CDR3 DNA sequence: TGCAGTGCTAGAGTTGGAGGAGCAGATACGCAGTATTTT.

This clonotype appeared many times. The chain carries TRBV28 and TRBJ1-5; 8 bases line up with TRBD1. The CDR3 has 19 residues. Looked up from germline, CDR1 is MDHEN and CDR2 is SYDVKM. V shed 2 bases and J 1 base; nucleotides not matched to a gene: 13. CDR3 protein: CASSLPNFPGGSSNQPQHF. Written as DNA, the CDR3 is TGTGCCAGCAGTTTACCAAACTTTCCAGGGGGCTCAAGCAATCAGCCCCAGCATTTT.

This clonotype appeared a few times. The rearrangement joins TRBV25-1 to TRBJ2-7; either TRBD1 or TRBD2 may supply D (5 bases each). The V end lost 4 bases, the J end lost 3 bases, and 22 bases lay between the germline ends. The CDR3 runs to 17 residues. Germline-derived CDR1 and CDR2 are MGHDK and SYGVNS. The CDR3, as DNA: TGTGCCAGCAGTGCACTAACCGGGACCCAACCCTGCTACGAGCAGTACGTC. Protein: CASSALTGTQPCYEQYV.

This clonotype was recorded at least ten times. The chain employs TRBV28 and TRBJ2-5, with D tentatively TRBD1 (6 bases). V gave up 4 bases and J gave up 5 bases, with 14 bases separating them. CDR3 length equals 14 residues. Germline loops: CDR1 MDHEN, CDR2 SYDVKM. The CDR3 coding sequence is TGTGCCAGCAGTTCCGGTGGAAGGGGGGAGACCCAGTACTTC. Translated: CASSSGGRGETQYF.

This clonotype was seen repeatedly, ten times or more. V gene TRBV12-5 combines with J gene TRBJ2-1, with D tentatively TRBD2 (6 bases). The CDR3 is 15 residues long. The germline CDR1 and CDR2 sequences are LGHNT and FRNRAP. V was trimmed by 6 bases and J by 4 bases, leaving 16 bases between them. The CDR3 sequence: CASGLAGPGYNEQFF. DNA for the CDR3: TGTGCTAGTGGGCTGGCGGGACCAGGTTACAATGAGCAGTTCTTC.

This clonotype has at least ten counts. The chain recombines TRBV27 with TRBJ2-2; D assignment may be TRBD1 or TRBD2 (5 bases each). The CDR3 is 14 residues long. Germline lookup yields CDR1 MNHEY and CDR2 SMNVEV (reference sequence). V lost 5 bases and J lost 7, with 14 bases in between. The CDR3: CASSLGEAVGELFF. CDR3 sequence (DNA): TGTGCCAGCAGTCTGGGGGAAGCCGTCGGGGAGCTGTTTTTT.

This clonotype appeared many times. The J gene is TRBJ1-1, the V gene TRBV27; D unresolved. Germline V CDR1 and CDR2: MNHEY, SMNVEV (reference sequence). This CDR3 is 13 amino acids long. V was trimmed by 1 base and J by 7 bases, leaving 10 bases between them. The CDR3 loop reads CASSLFGGVEAFF. In DNA, the CDR3 is TGTGCCAGCAGTTTATTTGGCGGGGTTGAAGCTTTCTTT.

The rearrangement links TRBV7-3 to TRBJ2-4, with 7 bases fitting TRBD1. CDR1 SGHTA and CDR2 FQGTGA come from the germline V gene. J lost 1 base, V lost 0 bases, and 9 bases had no gene match. The CDR3 runs 18 residues. As DNA, the CDR3 is TGTGCCAGCAGCTTAACGACCGACAGGGTGACGGCCAAAAACATTCAGTACTTC. Its protein is CASSLTTDRVTAKNIQYF.

The V and J genes are TRBV28 and TRBJ2-7; D unresolved. This CDR3 is built from 11 residues. Germline assignment: CDR1 MDHEN and CDR2 SYDVKM. V shed 5 bases and J shed 7 bases, with 9 bases lying between them. CDR3 bases: TGTGCCAGCAGTAAATATCGGGAGCAGTACTTC. Protein: CASSKYREQYF.

This clonotype was observed at least ten times. V usage is TRBV20-1 and J usage is TRBJ2-3, with TRBD2 matching over 10 bases. CDR3 length: 14 residues. Per germline, CDR1 DFQATT and CDR2 SNEGSKA (reference sequence). The ends lost 5 bases at V and 6 bases at J; junction bases unmatched: 8. In nucleotides, the CDR3 is TGCAGTGCTCGTCGAGCGGGAGGGCTGGATACGCAGTATTTT. Its protein product is CSARRAGGLDTQYF.

This clonotype was seen only a few times. V gene TRBV30 combines with J gene TRBJ1-1, with TRBD1 as a possible D gene (6 bases). The CDR3 totals 12 residues. The germline V gene encodes CDR1 GTSNPN and CDR2 SVGIG (reference sequence). V was trimmed by 4 bases and J by 6 bases, leaving 12 bases between them. The CDR3 DNA follows: TGTGCCTGGACAGGGGAGATTTCTGAAGCTTTCTTT. Protein sequence: CAWTGEISEAFF. Using reference TRBV30 and TRBJ1-1 for the parts outside the CDR3, the full variable domain is SQTIHQWPATLVQPVGSPLSLECTVEGTSNPNLYWYRQAAGRGLQLLFYSVGIGQISSEVPQNLSASRPQDRQFILSSKKLLLSDSGFYLCAWTGEISEAFFGQGTRLTVV.

This clonotype was recorded a few times. This rearrangement joins TRBV20-1 to TRBJ2-1; no clear D gene. V dropped 3 bases and J dropped 9 bases, with 9 bases sitting between them. CDR1 is DFQATT and CDR2 is SNEGSKA in the germline V gene (reference sequence). The CDR3 contains 11 residues. DNA of the CDR3: TGCAGTGCTAGGGGTCCCGGTGAGCAGTTCTTC. Residues: CSARGPGEQFF.

This clonotype was picked up a small number of times. This chain joins TRBV5-1 and TRBJ2-1, with 10 positions matching TRBD2. With V trimmed by 5 bases and J by 7 bases, 12 bases remained unmatched. The CDR3 spans 16 residues. The germline CDR1 and CDR2 sequences are SGHRS and YFSETQ. In DNA form, the CDR3 reads TGCGCCAGCAGACCCTTAGCGGGAGGATGGGATAATGAGCAGTTCTTC. As protein: CASRPLAGGWDNEQFF.

This clonotype was found a few times. The chain couples TRBV27 to TRBJ2-2, with D uncertain. The CDR3 length is 11 residues. Trimming left V 3 bases short and J 7 bases short, with 3 bases between. Germline V lookup: CDR1 MNHEY, CDR2 SMNVEV (reference sequence). The CDR3 nucleotides read TGTGCCAGCAGTTTTGTCGGGGAGCTGTTTTTT. Its protein is CASSFVGELFF.

The chain couples TRBV7-2 to TRBJ1-2; maybe TRBD1 (6 bases). This CDR3 region has 15 residues. V lost 1 base to trimming and J lost 8 bases, with 17 bases between them. CDR1 SGHTA and CDR2 FQGNSA come from the germline V gene. The CDR3 DNA follows: TGTGCCAGCAGCTTAGTTGCGGGGGCGCTTAAAGGCTACACCTTC. Translated: CASSLVAGALKGYTF. Combining the CDR3 with reference TRBV7-2 and TRBJ1-2 gives the whole variable domain GAGVSQSPSNKVTEKGKDVELRCDPISGHTALYWYRQSLGQGLEFLIYFQGNSAPDKSGLPSDRFSAERTGGSVSTLTIQRTQQEDSAVYLCASSLVAGALKGYTFGSGTRLTVV.

The rearrangement links TRBV29-1 to TRBJ1-5; D remains unclear. Per germline, CDR1 SQVTM and CDR2 ANQGSEA. Trimming shortened V by 4 bases and J by 5 bases, and 9 bases separated the two germline ends. The CDR3 consists of 12 residues. CDR3 nucleotide sequence: TGCAGCGTTGGCGACGGAGATCAGCCCCAGCATTTT. Amino acids: CSVGDGDQPQHF.

There are a few counts of this clonotype. V is TRBV29-1 and J is TRBJ1-2, with D unclear. V lost 6 bases to trimming and J lost 3 bases, with 5 bases between them. The V gene's germline CDR1 is SQVTM and CDR2 ANQGSEA. The CDR3 runs to 10 residues. CDR3 sequence reads: CSVADYGYTF. DNA for the CDR3: TGCAGCGTAGCAGACTATGGCTACACCTTC.

This clonotype came up many times. The chain combines TRBV25-1 with TRBJ2-4, with 16 nucleotides matching TRBD2. The CDR3 extends over 23 amino acids. CDR1 and CDR2 from the germline V gene are MGHDK and SYGVNS. The V and J ends lost 1 base and 0 bases, in that order; junction bases with no gene match: 15. CDR3 amino acids: CASSEWLGGTSGGVNLAKNIQYF. In DNA, the CDR3 is TGTGCCAGCAGTGAATGGTTGGGAGGGACTAGCGGGGGGGTAAACTTAGCCAAAAACATTCAGTACTTC.

The rearrangement links TRBV10-3 to TRBJ2-2; D gene ambiguous. The CDR3 loop spans 14 amino acids. Germline CDR1 ENHRY, CDR2 SYGVKD. The V end lost 3 bases, the J end lost 1 base, and 6 bases lay between the germline ends. The CDR3 bases are TGTGCCATCAGTGACACCCAGAACACCGGGGAGCTGTTTTTT. Translation: CAISDTQNTGELFF.